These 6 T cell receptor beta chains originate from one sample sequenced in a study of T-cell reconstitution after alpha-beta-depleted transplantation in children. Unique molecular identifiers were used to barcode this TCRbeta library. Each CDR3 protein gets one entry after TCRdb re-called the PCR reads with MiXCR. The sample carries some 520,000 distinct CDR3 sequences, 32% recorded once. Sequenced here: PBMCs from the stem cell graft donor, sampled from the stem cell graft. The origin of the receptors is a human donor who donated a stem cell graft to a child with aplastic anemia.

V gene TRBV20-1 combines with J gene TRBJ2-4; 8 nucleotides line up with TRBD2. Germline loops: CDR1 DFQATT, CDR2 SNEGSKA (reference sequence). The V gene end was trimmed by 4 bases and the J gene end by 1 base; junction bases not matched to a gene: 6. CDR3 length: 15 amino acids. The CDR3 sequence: CSAKSPGGAKNIQYF. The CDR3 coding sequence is TGCAGTGCTAAAAGTCCGGGGGGGGCCAAAAACATTCAGTACTTC.

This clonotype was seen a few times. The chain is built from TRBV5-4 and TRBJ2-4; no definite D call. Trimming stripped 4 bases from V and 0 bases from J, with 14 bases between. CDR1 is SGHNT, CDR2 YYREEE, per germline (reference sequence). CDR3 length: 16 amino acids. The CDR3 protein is CASSPQVALAKNIQYF. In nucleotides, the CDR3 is TGTGCCAGCAGCCCTCAAGTGGCTCTAGCCAAAAACATTCAGTACTTC.

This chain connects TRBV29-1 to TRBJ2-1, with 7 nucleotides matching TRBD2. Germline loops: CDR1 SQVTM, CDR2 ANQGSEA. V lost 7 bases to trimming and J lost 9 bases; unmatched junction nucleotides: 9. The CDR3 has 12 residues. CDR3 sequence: CSAEGPGGEQFF. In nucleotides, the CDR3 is TGCAGCGCCGAGGGGCCGGGGGGTGAGCAGTTCTTC.

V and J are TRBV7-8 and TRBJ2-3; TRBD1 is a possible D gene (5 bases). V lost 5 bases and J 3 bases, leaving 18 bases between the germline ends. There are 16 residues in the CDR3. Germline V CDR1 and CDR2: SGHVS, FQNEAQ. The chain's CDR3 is CASSPDQPGLTDTQYF. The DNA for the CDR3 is TGTGCCAGCAGCCCTGACCAGCCAGGGTTGACAGATACGCAGTATTTT.

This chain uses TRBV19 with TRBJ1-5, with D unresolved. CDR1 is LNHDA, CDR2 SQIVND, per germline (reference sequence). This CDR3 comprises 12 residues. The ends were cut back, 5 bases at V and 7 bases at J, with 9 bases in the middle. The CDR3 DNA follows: TGTGCCAGTAGTGCCTTGGGGCAGCCCCAGCATTTT. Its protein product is CASSALGQPQHF.

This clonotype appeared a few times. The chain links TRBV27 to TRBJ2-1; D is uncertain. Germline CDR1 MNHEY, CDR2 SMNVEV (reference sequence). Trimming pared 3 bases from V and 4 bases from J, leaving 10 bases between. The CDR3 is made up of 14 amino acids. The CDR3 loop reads CASSLAPHYNEQFF. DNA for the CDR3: TGTGCCAGCAGTTTGGCTCCTCATTACAATGAGCAGTTCTTC.